The 13 T cell receptor beta chains below were found in one sample sequenced in a study of T cell responses to AZD1222 COVID-19 vaccine (dated by TCRdb to the early 2020s). This sample's time point label indicates: about 28 days (+/-7) after the second vaccine dose. The protocol used for the library was the immunoSEQ multiplex PCR assay. This is the immuneACCESS table as TCRdb keeps it, with only in-frame sequences that have V and J called. A part of the clones is gone; compared with another copy, unresolved V genes explain less than half, and the rest is unexplained. Counted in this sample were over 85,000 clones; 88% of them appeared once. The ten most abundant clones make up 16% of the sample. This material consisted of peripheral blood, taken 28 days after the second AZD1222 dose. All receptors come from an adult who received the AZD1222 COVID-19 vaccine.

This sequence joins TRBV19 and TRBJ2-1; TRBD2 is a possible D gene (5 bases). Germline values: CDR1 LNHDA, CDR2 SQIVND (reference sequence). V was cut by 4 bases and J by 6 bases, with 22 bases left in between. The CDR3 totals 17 residues. CDR3 sequence: CASSTDFAQGSANEQFF. The DNA for the CDR3 is TGTGCCAGTAGTACGGACTTCGCTCAAGGCTCCGCCAATGAGCAGTTCTTC.

The rearrangement uses TRBV27 and TRBJ1-1, with TRBD1 identical over 7 bases. Germline loops: CDR1 MNHEY, CDR2 SMNVEV (reference sequence). This CDR3 spans 16 amino acids. V lost 5 bases and J lost 0; bases outside the gene matches: 9. The CDR3 region has the DNA TGTGCCAGCAGTGGGACAGAGCTACCAATGAACACTGAAGCTTTCTTT. Its protein is CASSGTELPMNTEAFF.

The J gene is TRBJ1-2, the V gene TRBV28, with D possibly being TRBD1 (5 bases). Deletions cut 8 bases from V and 4 bases from J, with 17 bases between. The CDR3 has 14 residues. Germline V lookup: CDR1 MDHEN, CDR2 SYDVKM. For the CDR3, the DNA is TGTGCCAGCCTAAATCGGGGCAGCACCTATGGCTACACCTTC. It translates to CASLNRGSTYGYTF.

V usage is TRBV6-5 and J usage is TRBJ1-1, with a tentative D call TRBD1 (5 bases). CDR1 and CDR2 (germline): MNHEY, SVGAGI. Trimming left V 6 bases short and J 1 base short, with 9 bases between. The CDR3 extends over 13 amino acids. For the CDR3, the DNA is TGTGCCAGCAGCGTGACAGAGAACACTGAAGCTTTCTTT. It specifies CASSVTENTEAFF.

The CDR3 loop reads CASSPRRPPEGELFF. For the CDR3, the DNA is TGTGCCAGCAGCCCCAGGCGTCCCCCTGAGGGGGAGCTGTTTTTT. V is TRBV11-2 and J is TRBJ2-2; D gene uncertain. Germline V gene lookup returns CDR1 SGHAT and CDR2 FQNNGV. Trimming left V 5 bases short and J 8 bases short, with 18 bases between. This CDR3 region has 15 residues.

The genes are TRBV2 and TRBJ2-1; 7 bases align to TRBD2. The CDR3 has 17 residues. Germline-derived CDR1 and CDR2 are SNHLY and FYNNEI. V was pared by 0 bases and J by 2 bases, with 7 bases of the junction left unmatched. CDR3 DNA: TGTGCCAGCAGTGAAGCAAAGCGGGACCCAGCCTACAATGAGCAGTTCTTC. Encoded protein: CASSEAKRDPAYNEQFF.

This chain links TRBV5-1 with TRBJ2-7; D not resolved. Trimming pared 0 bases from V and 2 bases from J, leaving 12 bases between. CDR3 length: 15 residues. CDR1 is SGHRS and CDR2 is YFSETQ in the germline V gene. DNA for the CDR3: TGCGCCAGCAGCTTGGGGGGTTCAGGCCCCTACGAGCAGTACTTC. Its protein product is CASSLGGSGPYEQYF.

V and J are TRBV15 and TRBJ2-5; the D is unclear. This CDR3 region has 12 residues. The germline gives CDR1 LNHNV, CDR2 YYDKDF (reference sequence). Trimming cost V 1 base and J 5 bases, with 5 bases left between them. CDR3 nucleotide sequence: TGTGCCACCAGCAGAGCCAGGGAGACCCAGTACTTC. Translated, it gives CATSRARETQYF.

V and J are TRBV19 and TRBJ1-4, with D perhaps matching TRBD1 (5 bases). Germline assignment: CDR1 LNHDA and CDR2 SQIVND (reference sequence). Trimming took off 5 bases at V and 7 bases at J, with 14 bases between the two ends. The CDR3 is 14 residues long. DNA for the CDR3: TGTGCCAGTAGTGGGCAGGGTTTAAGTGAAAAACTGTTTTTT. Translating gives CASSGQGLSEKLFF.

The chain links TRBV2 to TRBJ1-5, with TRBD1 matching 7 bases. In germline, CDR1 is SNHLY, CDR2 FYNNEI. The J segment lost 2 bases and the V segment lost 6 bases, leaving 7 bases of the junction unmatched. The CDR3 is 15 residues long. CDR3 coding DNA: TGTGCCAGCAGGTTAGACAGGGTAGGCAATCAGCCCCAGCATTTT. Translation: CASRLDRVGNQPQHF.

CDR3 region: CASSQGTHYTEAFF. CDR3 coding DNA: TGTGCCAGCAGCCAAGGGACCCACTACACTGAAGCTTTCTTT. V is TRBV3-1 (or the pseudogene TRBV3-2) and J is TRBJ1-1; D remains unclear. Germline V gene lookup returns CDR1 LGHDT and CDR2 YNNKEL (reference sequence). Trimming cost V 1 base and J 3 bases, with 9 bases left between them. CDR3 length: 14 amino acids.

The chain uses TRBV30 and TRBJ1-5; D gene unclear. Germline loops: CDR1 GTSNPN, CDR2 SVGIG (reference sequence). V lost 1 base and J lost 1, with 5 bases in between. The CDR3 spans 13 residues. CDR3 region: CAWSAQSNQPQHF. Here the CDR3 DNA reads TGTGCCTGGAGTGCTCAGAGCAATCAGCCCCAGCATTTT.

The gene calls are TRBV19 and TRBJ2-1; the D gene is possibly TRBD1 (5 bases). CDR1 and CDR2 from the germline V gene are LNHDA and SQIVND (reference sequence). This CDR3 is built from 15 residues. The V and J ends lost 5 bases and 9 bases respectively, with 20 bases between them. Here the CDR3 DNA reads TGTGCCAGTAGTCCGATCAGGGTTTCGCACGGTGAGCAGTTCTTC. It specifies CASSPIRVSHGEQFF.